What follows are 17 T cell receptor beta chains derived from one specimen sequenced in a study of memory CD4+ T cells and cytomegalovirus serostatus. TCRdb's copy holds only in-frame clones and misses some; the assay was immunoSEQ multiplex PCR. The sample has around 40,000 clones, about 73% seen once. The sort gate was single viable CD3+CD4+CD8-CD45RO+ cells for memory CD4+ T cells. Sequenced material: memory CD4+ T cells from blood. These TCRs come from an adult in good health and CMV-seronegative.

This chain links TRBV30 with TRBJ1-2; D might be TRBD1 (6 bases). Germline CDR1 GTSNPN, CDR2 SVGIG (reference sequence). V lost 2 bases and J 6 bases, leaving 13 bases between the germline ends. CDR3 length: 13 amino acids. CDR3 sequence: CAWSFLGADGYTF. Written as DNA, the CDR3 is TGTGCCTGGAGTTTCTTGGGGGCTGATGGCTACACCTTC.

The rearrangement links TRBV7-3 to TRBJ1-1, with a tentative D call TRBD1 (6 bases). Per the germline V gene, CDR1 is SGHTA and CDR2 is FQGTGA. The V and J ends lost 5 bases and 12 bases respectively, with 16 bases between them. The CDR3 runs 12 residues. CDR3 coding DNA: TGTGCCAGCAGCAAGGACGGGGGGCGTCCTTTCTTT. Translation gives CASSKDGGRPFF.

This clone was counted a few times. The V and J genes are TRBV2 and TRBJ1-1; 8 positions agree with TRBD1. The V gene end was trimmed by 3 bases and the J gene end by 7 bases; junction bases not matched to a gene: 7. Germline values: CDR1 SNHLY, CDR2 FYNNEI. The CDR3 has 14 amino acids. CDR3 DNA: TGTGCCAGCAGTGAGCAGGGGGCTGGGGGTGAAGCTTTCTTT. Amino acid sequence: CASSEQGAGGEAFF. Filled out from reference TRBV2 and TRBJ1-1, the complete variable domain reads EPEVTQTPSHQVTQMGQEVILRCVPISNHLYFYWYRQILGQKVEFLVSFYNNEISEKSEIFDDQFSVERPDGSNFTLKIRSTKLEDSAMYFCASSEQGAGGEAFFGQGTRLTVV.

This rearrangement joins TRBV19 to TRBJ2-5; 9 positions match TRBD1. The CDR3 consists of 15 residues. V lost 4 bases, J lost 4 bases, and 7 bases stayed unmatched. CDR1 is LNHDA and CDR2 is SQIVND in the germline V gene (reference sequence). The CDR3 protein is CASSTSTGGVETQYF. For the CDR3, the DNA is TGTGCCAGTAGTACCTCCACAGGGGGCGTAGAGACCCAGTACTTC. Complete variable domain (other parts from reference TRBV19 and TRBJ2-5): DGGITQSPKYLFRKEGQNVTLSCEQNLNHDAMYWYRQDPGQGLRLIYYSQIVNDFQKGDIAEGYSVSREKKESFPLTVTSAQKNPTAFYLCASSTSTGGVETQYFGPGTRLLVL.

The chain links TRBV5-1 to TRBJ2-4, with D perhaps matching TRBD1 (6 bases). The CDR3 runs 16 residues. Germline loops: CDR1 SGHRS, CDR2 YFSETQ. The germline V and J ends were trimmed by 2 bases and 3 bases, with 15 bases remaining between them. Here the CDR3 reads CASSFGQIRDKNIQYF. DNA of the CDR3: TGCGCCAGCAGCTTCGGACAGATAAGGGACAAAAACATTCAGTACTTC.

The chain is built from TRBV9 and TRBJ1-1, with unresolved D. Looked up from germline, CDR1 is SGDLS and CDR2 is YYNGEE. This CDR3 is 13 amino acids long. Trimming took off 0 bases at V and 1 base at J, with 4 bases between the two ends. The CDR3 bases are TGTGCCAGCAGCGTAGGCCCGAACACTGAAGCTTTCTTT. Protein product: CASSVGPNTEAFF.

The chain has TRBV7-2 and TRBJ2-7, with a possible D match to TRBD1 (6 bases). V lost 0 bases, J lost 5 bases, and 14 bases lay in between. Germline CDR1 is SGHTA and CDR2 is FQGNSA. The CDR3 runs 15 residues. The DNA for the CDR3 is TGTGCCAGCAGCTTAGCGCTTGGGGGCAAAAACGAGCAGTACTTC. Its protein is CASSLALGGKNEQYF.

This chain links TRBV6-6 with TRBJ1-2, with 9 bases lining up with TRBD1. The V and J ends lost 6 bases and 4 bases, in that order; junction bases with no gene match: 3. The V gene's germline CDR1 is MNHNY and CDR2 SVGAGI (reference sequence). CDR3 size: 13 residues. CDR3 region: CASRRQGGYGYTF. CDR3 DNA: TGTGCCAGCAGAAGACAGGGGGGCTATGGCTACACCTTC.

V and J are TRBV7-2 and TRBJ2-3; D may be TRBD2 (7 bases). The CDR3 is made up of 14 amino acids. Per the germline V gene, CDR1 is SGHTA and CDR2 is FQGNSA. Trimming stripped 5 bases from V and 5 bases from J, with 14 bases between. The DNA for the CDR3 is TGTGCCAGCAGCCTTAAAGGGGGGGGAGATACGCAGTATTTT. This encodes CASSLKGGGDTQYF. Full variable domain (rest looked up from reference TRBV7-2 and TRBJ2-3): GAGVSQSPSNKVTEKGKDVELRCDPISGHTALYWYRQSLGQGLEFLIYFQGNSAPDKSGLPSDRFSAERTGGSVSTLTIQRTQQEDSAVYLCASSLKGGGDTQYFGPGTRLTVL.

This clone was observed a few times. The gene calls are TRBV6-1 and TRBJ1-5, with 7 nucleotides matching TRBD1. J was trimmed by 2 bases and V by 1 base; bases with no gene match: 2. Germline CDR1 and CDR2: MNHNS and SASEGT. The length of the CDR3 is 15 residues. CDR3 loop: CASSEGQGGNQPQHF. As DNA, the CDR3 is TGTGCCAGCAGTGAAGGGCAGGGGGGCAATCAGCCCCAGCATTTT.

V and J are TRBV5-5 and TRBJ2-2, with D possibly TRBD2 on 6 matching bases. This CDR3 has 16 residues. Deletions cut 5 bases from V and 4 bases from J, with 18 bases between. CDR1 and CDR2 (germline): SGHKS, YYEKEE (reference sequence). The CDR3 spells CASSFSRGSSTGELFF. CDR3 nucleotide sequence: TGTGCCAGCAGTTTTAGTCGGGGGTCAAGCACCGGGGAGCTGTTTTTT.

V and J are TRBV5-8 and TRBJ2-2; the match to TRBD1 covers 9 bases. Germline CDR1 is SGHTS and CDR2 is YDEGEE. This CDR3 is 12 amino acids long. Trimming removed 3 bases from V and 12 bases from J; junction bases left unmatched: 3. Here the CDR3 reads CASSWGTGKLFF. For the CDR3, the DNA is TGTGCCAGCAGCTGGGGGACAGGGAAGCTGTTTTTT.

CDR3 DNA sequence: TGTGCCAGCAGCGTTATACAGGGGGAAGCTTTCTTT. It is translated as CASSVIQGEAFF. V is TRBV7-6 and J is TRBJ1-1; TRBD1 matches 7 bases. Germline CDR1 and CDR2: SGHVS and FNYEAQ. With 5 bases clipped from V and 8 bases from J, the junction kept 5 bases outside the gene matches. This CDR3 spans 12 amino acids.

This chain connects TRBV19 to TRBJ1-5; tentative D call: TRBD1 (6 bases). This CDR3 spans 15 amino acids. The germline CDR1 and CDR2 sequences are LNHDA and SQIVND (reference sequence). The V and J ends lost 5 bases and 0 bases respectively, with 11 bases between them. Here the CDR3 reads CASSPGQFSNQPQHF. CDR3 coding DNA: TGTGCCAGTAGTCCCGGACAGTTTAGCAATCAGCCCCAGCATTTT.

The rearrangement joins TRBV5-1 to TRBJ2-7; 9 bases are shared with TRBD1. This CDR3 has 17 amino acids. V was clipped by 0 bases and J by 3 bases; unmatched bases: 10. CDR1 SGHRS and CDR2 YFSETQ come from the germline V gene. CDR3 amino acids: CASSLGPSTGGDYEQYF. The CDR3 DNA reads TGCGCCAGCAGCTTGGGGCCTTCGACAGGGGGTGACTACGAGCAGTACTTC.

The CDR3 bases are TGCGCCAGCAGCTTGGCCGCAGGGGGATGGGGAACTGAAGCTTTCTTT. Its protein product is CASSLAAGGWGTEAFF. The rearrangement uses TRBV5-1 and TRBJ1-1, with 7 bases that match TRBD1. This CDR3 comprises 16 residues. CDR1 and CDR2 from the germline V gene are SGHRS and YFSETQ. With V trimmed by 0 bases and J by 5 bases, 10 bases remained unmatched.

The V and J genes are TRBV4-2 and TRBJ1-1, with 10 bases lining up with TRBD1. Germline CDR1 and CDR2: LGHNA and YNFKEQ. V lost 4 bases and J lost 2; bases outside the gene matches: 1. CDR3 length: 14 residues. CDR3 protein: CASSRQGANTEAFF. Written as DNA, the CDR3 is TGTGCCAGCAGCCGACAGGGGGCAAACACTGAAGCTTTCTTT.